These 10 T cell receptor beta chains share one sample of origin, sequenced in a study of vaccination and CD4 T cells after COVID-19. TCRdb reprocessed the PCR reads with MiXCR, giving one entry per CDR3 protein. The table has about 28,000 distinct CDR3 sequences, around 53% seen once. Time point here: late sampling 161 to 241 days after vaccination in a few convalescent patients. Specimen: CD4+ T cells from blood, collected about 7 months after SARS-CoV-2 vaccination. Receptors were obtained from a human donor who had recovered from COVID-19.

The chain is built from TRBV6-2 or TRBV6-3 and TRBJ2-1; possibly TRBD1 for D (6 bases). Germline V CDR1 and CDR2: MNHEY, SVGEGT. The CDR3 sequence is 15 residues long. V was cut by 5 bases and J by 4 bases, with 15 bases left in between. The chain's CDR3 is CASSPKGQPYNEQFF. Here the CDR3 DNA reads TGTGCCAGCAGTCCGAAAGGACAGCCATACAATGAGCAGTTCTTC.

In its sample, this clonotype was seen a few times. This chain connects TRBV6-1 to TRBJ1-1; the D gene is possibly TRBD1 (5 bases). Germline CDR1 and CDR2: MNHNS and SASEGT. CDR3 size: 13 residues. Trimming left V 2 bases short and J 6 bases short, with 10 bases between. The CDR3 here is CASSEMRGSEAFF. DNA of the CDR3: TGTGCCAGCAGTGAAATGAGGGGCTCTGAAGCTTTCTTT.

The rearrangement links TRBV19 to TRBJ2-5, with TRBD2 identical over 9 bases. The length of the CDR3 is 15 residues. With 5 bases clipped from V and 5 bases from J, the junction kept 9 bases outside the gene matches. Germline values: CDR1 LNHDA, CDR2 SQIVND (reference sequence). This chain's CDR3 is CASSASGTSIETQYF. Here the CDR3 DNA reads TGTGCCAGTAGTGCCTCCGGGACTAGCATTGAGACCCAGTACTTC.

The J gene is TRBJ2-5, the V gene TRBV12-3 or TRBV12-4, with 7 bases identical to TRBD2. The CDR3 is made up of 14 amino acids. Trimming at V came to 2 bases and at J to 5 bases, leaving 5 bases not matched to a gene. CDR3 loop: CASSLRREWETQYF. DNA for the CDR3: TGTGCCAGCAGTTTAAGGCGGGAGTGGGAGACCCAGTACTTC.

This clonotype was seen only once. J is TRBJ2-3 and V is TRBV24-1; 14 bases are shared with TRBD2. CDR1 KGHDR and CDR2 SFDVKD come from the germline V gene. V dropped 4 bases and J dropped 3; count of bases not matched to a gene: 5. This CDR3 spans 17 amino acids. DNA for the CDR3: TGTGCCACCAGTGACCCCGGACTAGCGGGAGGTACAGATACGCAGTATTTT. Protein: CATSDPGLAGGTDTQYF.

The chain recombines TRBV28 with TRBJ1-2; D is ambiguous. Trimming stripped 6 bases from V and 3 bases from J, with 14 bases between. Per the germline V gene, CDR1 is MDHEN and CDR2 is SYDVKM. The CDR3 is 14 amino acids. Written as DNA, the CDR3 is TGTGCCAGCAGCCTTTATGAGTCGTACTATGGCTACACCTTC. Translated: CASSLYESYYGYTF.

This clonotype was seen only a few times. This sequence joins TRBV7-3 and TRBJ2-3; D gene ambiguous. CDR1 is SGHTA, CDR2 FQGTGA, per germline. This CDR3 has 12 residues. V gave up 4 bases and J gave up 7 bases, with 9 bases separating them. The CDR3 loop is CASSSPGYTQYF. The CDR3 bases are TGTGCCAGCAGCTCACCAGGTTATACGCAGTATTTT.

The chain couples TRBV19 to TRBJ1-5, with D possibly TRBD1 on 5 matching bases. Trimming cost V 6 bases and J 6 bases, with 18 bases left between them. Germline CDR1 reads LNHDA; CDR2 reads SQIVND (reference sequence). The CDR3 covers 15 residues. The CDR3 reads CASRETDAGFQPQHF. CDR3 coding DNA: TGTGCCAGTAGGGAGACCGATGCAGGGTTTCAGCCCCAGCATTTT. Full variable domain (missing parts from reference TRBV19 and TRBJ1-5): DGGITQSPKYLFRKEGQNVTLSCEQNLNHDAMYWYRQDPGQGLRLIYYSQIVNDFQKGDIAEGYSVSREKKESFPLTVTSAQKNPTAFYLCASRETDAGFQPQHFGDGTRLSIL.

V gene TRBV20-1 combines with J gene TRBJ2-1; D gene ambiguous. Germline V gene data show CDR1 as DFQATT and CDR2 as SNEGSKA (reference sequence). V lost 5 bases to trimming and J lost 2 bases, with 13 bases between them. The CDR3 length is 14 residues. This CDR3 is CSALSSVTYNEQFF. The CDR3 region has the DNA TGCAGTGCTCTATCTTCGGTTACCTACAATGAGCAGTTCTTC.

The chain links TRBV7-9 to TRBJ2-1; D perhaps matches TRBD1 (5 bases). The germline CDR1 and CDR2 sequences are SEHNR and FQNEAQ (reference sequence). Trimming cost V 4 bases and J 7 bases, with 20 bases left between them. The CDR3 covers 16 residues. The CDR3 protein is CASSSRGGLGMNEQFF. Written as DNA, the CDR3 is TGTGCCAGCAGCTCAAGGGGTGGATTAGGGATGAATGAGCAGTTCTTC.